This entry concerns a single T cell receptor (beta chain). This clone was detected only a few times. No antigen is known for it. Base quality data are lacking; no much larger clone is found one base away. No immune events such as infections were documented for the healthy donors during the collection period. Healthy-donor blood repertoires served as a training cohort to calibrate time-dependent variance in a beta-binomial model of T-cell clone differential abundance. The training cohort included around 10 healthy donors, of whom 3 were female and 7 were male. The donors were between roughly 29 and 65 years old, with an average age of roughly 40 years. Obtained from a commercial supplier, whole blood was collected from each healthy donor at three time points set two to three weeks apart. Genomic DNA was extracted from unsorted whole blood for immunosequencing. The entry originates in a study of identifying expanded T cells in peripheral blood (dated by TCRdb to the late 2010s). At the level of the whole study: Four technical replicates, made by sequencing separate aliquots from the same pool of genomic DNA, were compared pairwise. The paper as a whole reports these results and caveats: In all healthy donors, the variance in clone template counts between samples taken roughly 14 days apart rose significantly as total template count increased. The authors expected that biological variance in healthy repertoires might rise further over much longer intervals, such as months to years. About 1.2 differentially abundant clones were flagged by the binomial model between technical replicates, whereas about 15 and 19 were flagged over approximately two weeks and four weeks, respectively. Across all healthy-donor time intervals, the beta-binomial model significantly cut both the number of clones called differentially abundant and the false-positive rate.

Inclusive of the bounding cysteine and phenylalanine, the CDR3 is 12 residues long. The kept DNA is CDR3 alone, 36 bases in frame from the first base. The germline V gene (reference sequence) supplies CDR1 GTSNPN and CDR2 SVGIG. Trimming removed 8 bases from V and 5 bases from J, leaving 15 bases between the germline ends. The immunoSEQ Assay, which relies on bias-controlled multiplex PCR amplification of genomic DNA, was used to profile TCRbeta CDR3 regions. Per the authors' processing: To quantify the absolute abundance of each unique TCRbeta CDR3 region, the sequences were collapsed and filtered. Differential abundance was assessed using a binomial (Fisher-equivalent) model and a beta-binomial model in which time-dependent variance fitted from healthy donors was added. Clones with fewer than 5 combined templates were removed, and differential abundance was called for clones with a Benjamini-Hochberg FDR below 0.01. The form v = (b*log(k)+a)^2 was used to model beta-binomial variance as a function of total template count across the two samples. This immuneACCESS table, as held by TCRdb, lists in-frame sequences with V and J called but not all clones. Of the missing ones, under half trace to an unresolved V gene in checked studies; the others have no known cause. V, J and clone size were drawn from that table, and D and trimming were deduced from the DNA. The sample records approximately 56,000 clones, approximately 80% of which are singletons. The ten largest clones add up to 12% to 15% of the sample.

The clonotype comes from a person aged 18 to 69 in good health. This chain is built from TRBV30 and TRBJ1-2; the D gene assignment is ambiguous. The sample was blood. The DNA sequence is TGTGCCCGCTGGACGGAGGTATATGGCTACACCTTC. Translated, it reads CARWTEVYGYTF.